This TCR beta chain originates from a study of shared clonotypes between healthy human individuals. Overall study context: Each donor contributed plates that comprised three CD4 naive, three CD4 memory, two CD8 naive and one CD8 memory. Study conclusions and caveats: Only a few donors were included, so the genetic and exposure-history diversity represented was limited. Donor clonotype sharing was expected to depend on sequencing depth.

Using immunoSEQ multiplex PCR, the repertoire was profiled, and TCRdb retains in-frame clones only, with some absent. The sample includes millions of clones, just over 90% of them seen just once. Donors, healthy HIV-negative adults, lacked recent acute infections or vaccinations. CDR3 length: 14 amino acids. With V trimmed by 5 bases and J by 2 bases, 6 bases remained unmatched. CDR1 is SGHRS and CDR2 is YFSETQ in the germline V gene. Concerning this clone: Its antigen remains unknown. Different DNA sequences within this sample yield the same CDR3.

Sequencing used naive CD4+ T cells sorted from blood. Subset noted: CD45RA+ positively selected. The receptor was isolated from a man in his late teens or twenties in good health. The chain employs TRBV5-1 and TRBJ2-5; 7 nucleotides agree with TRBD1. CDR3 loop: CASSLGRGQETQYF. The CDR3 nucleotides are TGCGCCAGCAGTTTAGGCAGGGGGCAAGAGACCCAGTACTTC.